This T cell receptor beta chain was captured by sequencing in a study of blood T cell repertoires in COVID-19. This clone came up once. Germline assignment: CDR1 SGHNT and CDR2 YYREEE (reference sequence). Trimming pared 4 bases from V and 5 bases from J, leaving 12 bases between. The CDR3 runs 13 residues. The assay was immunoSEQ multiplex PCR, and TCRdb's table has in-frame clones only and misses some. The table records tens of thousands of clones, about nine tenths of them present only once. Sequencing input: peripheral blood. The TCR was taken from a woman aged 50 to 60 with active or convalescent COVID-19. The J gene is TRBJ2-5, the V gene TRBV5-4, with a weak D call TRBD1 (5 bases). CDR3 sequence: CASSPTGLETQYF. The CDR3 bases are TGTGCCAGCAGCCCTACAGGCCTGGAGACCCAGTACTTC.